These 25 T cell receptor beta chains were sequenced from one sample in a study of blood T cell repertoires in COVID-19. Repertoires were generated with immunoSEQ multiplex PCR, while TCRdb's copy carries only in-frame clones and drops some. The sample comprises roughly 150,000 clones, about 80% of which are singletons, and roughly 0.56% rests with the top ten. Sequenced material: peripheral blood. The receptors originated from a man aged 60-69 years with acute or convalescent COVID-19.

CDR3 sequence (DNA): TGCGCCAGCAGTCGAACCGGGGGGACAGGGACCTCGAGCTCCTACAATGAGCAGTTCTTC. Translated: CASSRTGGTGTSSSYNEQFF. The chain combines TRBV10-1 with TRBJ2-1, with 9 nucleotides matching TRBD1. Germline V gives CDR1 WNHNN, CDR2 SYGVQD (reference sequence). This CDR3 is 20 amino acids long. V was clipped by 5 bases and J by 0 bases; unmatched bases: 17.

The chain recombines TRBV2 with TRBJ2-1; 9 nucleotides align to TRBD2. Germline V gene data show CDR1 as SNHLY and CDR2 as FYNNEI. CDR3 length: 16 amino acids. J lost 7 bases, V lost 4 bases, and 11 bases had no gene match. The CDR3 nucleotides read TGTGCCAGCAGTGTACGGGTAGCGGGAGTGGGTAATGAGCAGTTCTTC. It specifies CASSVRVAGVGNEQFF.

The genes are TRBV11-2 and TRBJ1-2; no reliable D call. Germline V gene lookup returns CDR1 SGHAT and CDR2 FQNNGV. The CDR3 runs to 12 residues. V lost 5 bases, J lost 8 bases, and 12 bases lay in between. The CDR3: CASSVSRRGYTF. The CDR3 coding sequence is TGTGCCAGCAGCGTTTCCCGGAGGGGCTACACCTTC.

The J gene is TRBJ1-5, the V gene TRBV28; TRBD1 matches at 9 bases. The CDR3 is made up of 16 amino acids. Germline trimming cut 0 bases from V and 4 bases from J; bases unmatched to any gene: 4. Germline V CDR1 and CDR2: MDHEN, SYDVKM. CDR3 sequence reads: CASSLWGTGKNQPQHF. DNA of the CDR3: TGTGCCAGCAGTTTATGGGGGACAGGGAAAAATCAGCCCCAGCATTTT.

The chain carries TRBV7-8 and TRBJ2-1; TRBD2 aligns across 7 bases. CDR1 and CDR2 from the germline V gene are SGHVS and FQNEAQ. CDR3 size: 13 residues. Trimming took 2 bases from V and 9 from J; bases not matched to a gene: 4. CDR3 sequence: CASSLPGGGEQFF. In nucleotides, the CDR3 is TGTGCCAGCAGCTTACCTGGGGGGGGTGAGCAGTTCTTC.

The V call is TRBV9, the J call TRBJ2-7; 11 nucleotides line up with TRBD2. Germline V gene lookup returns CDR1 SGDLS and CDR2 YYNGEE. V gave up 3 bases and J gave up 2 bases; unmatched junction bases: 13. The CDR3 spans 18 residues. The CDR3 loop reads CASSAAPPGLAATYEQYF. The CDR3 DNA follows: TGTGCCAGCAGCGCCGCCCCCCCGGGACTAGCGGCTACCTACGAGCAGTACTTC.

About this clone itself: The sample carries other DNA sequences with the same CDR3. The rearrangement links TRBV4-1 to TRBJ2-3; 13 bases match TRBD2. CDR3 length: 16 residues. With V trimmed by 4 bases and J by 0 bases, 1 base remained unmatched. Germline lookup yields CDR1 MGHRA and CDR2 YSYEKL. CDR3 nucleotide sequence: TGCGCCAGCAGCCGGGGACTAGCGGGAAGCACAGATACGCAGTATTTT. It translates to CASSRGLAGSTDTQYF.

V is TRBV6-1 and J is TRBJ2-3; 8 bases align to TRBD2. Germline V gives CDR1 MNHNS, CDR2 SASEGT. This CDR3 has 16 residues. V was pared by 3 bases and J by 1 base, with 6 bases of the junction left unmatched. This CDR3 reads CASSDLRRGGTDTQYF. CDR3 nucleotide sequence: TGTGCCAGCAGTGATCTGAGGCGGGGGGGCACAGATACGCAGTATTTT.

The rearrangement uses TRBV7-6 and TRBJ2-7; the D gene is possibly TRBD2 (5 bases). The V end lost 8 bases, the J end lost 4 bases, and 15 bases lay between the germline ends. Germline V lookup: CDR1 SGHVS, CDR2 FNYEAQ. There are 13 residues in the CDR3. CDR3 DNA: TGTGCCAGCGGAAATGAGGGAAGATACGAGCAGTACTTC. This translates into CASGNEGRYEQYF.

The CDR3 region has the DNA TGTGCCAGCAGTGAACTATCAGGGATGAATCAGCCCCAGCATTTT. Translation gives CASSELSGMNQPQHF. The rearrangement uses TRBV2 and TRBJ1-5; D possibly corresponds to TRBD1 (5 bases). The V and J ends lost 2 bases and 4 bases respectively, with 12 bases between them. The CDR3 contains 15 residues. Germline CDR1 reads SNHLY; CDR2 reads FYNNEI.

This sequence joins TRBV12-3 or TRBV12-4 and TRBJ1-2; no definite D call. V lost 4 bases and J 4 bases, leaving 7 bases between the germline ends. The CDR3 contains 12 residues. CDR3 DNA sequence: TGTGCCAGCAGTTCACGGAGCTATGGCTACACCTTC. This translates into CASSSRSYGYTF.

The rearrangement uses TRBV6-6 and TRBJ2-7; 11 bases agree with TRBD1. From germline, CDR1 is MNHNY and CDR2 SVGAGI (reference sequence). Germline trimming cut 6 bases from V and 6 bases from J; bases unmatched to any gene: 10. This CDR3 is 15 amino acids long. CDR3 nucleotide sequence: TGTGCCAGCAGCCCCGCCGGGACAGGGGGACGCGAGCAGTACTTC. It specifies CASSPAGTGGREQYF.

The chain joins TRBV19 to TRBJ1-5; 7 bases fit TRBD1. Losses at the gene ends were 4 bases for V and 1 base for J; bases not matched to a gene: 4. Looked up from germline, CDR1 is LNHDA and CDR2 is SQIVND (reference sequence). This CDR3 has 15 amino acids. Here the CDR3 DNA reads TGTGCCAGTAGTACCTCAGGGGGAAGCAATCAGCCCCAGCATTTT. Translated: CASSTSGGSNQPQHF.

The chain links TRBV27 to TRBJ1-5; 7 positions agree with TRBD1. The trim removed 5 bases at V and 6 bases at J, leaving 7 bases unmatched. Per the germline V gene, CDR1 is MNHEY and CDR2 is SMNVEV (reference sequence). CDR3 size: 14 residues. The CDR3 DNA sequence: TGTGCCAGCAGTCCCGACAGGGCCCGTCAGCCCCAGCATTTT. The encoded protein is CASSPDRARQPQHF.

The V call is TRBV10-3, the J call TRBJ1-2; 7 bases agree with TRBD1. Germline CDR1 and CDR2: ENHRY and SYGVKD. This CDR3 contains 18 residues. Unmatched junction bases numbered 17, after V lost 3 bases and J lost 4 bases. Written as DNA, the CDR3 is TGTGCCATCAGTGAAGGAGGGGGACAGCAAAATTTATTCTATGGCTACACCTTC. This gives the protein CAISEGGGQQNLFYGYTF.

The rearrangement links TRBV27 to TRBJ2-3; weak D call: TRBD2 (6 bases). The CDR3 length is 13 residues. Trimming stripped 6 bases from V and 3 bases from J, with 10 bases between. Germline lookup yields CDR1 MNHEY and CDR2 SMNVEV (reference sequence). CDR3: CASSRAGTDTQYF. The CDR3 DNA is TGTGCCAGCAGCCGCGCGGGGACAGATACGCAGTATTTT.

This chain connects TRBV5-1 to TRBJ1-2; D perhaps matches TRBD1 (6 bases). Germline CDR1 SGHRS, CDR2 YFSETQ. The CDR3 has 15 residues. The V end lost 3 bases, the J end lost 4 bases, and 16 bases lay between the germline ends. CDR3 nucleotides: TGCGCCAGCAGCTCGGGCTCAGGGGTCCCCTATGGCTACACCTTC. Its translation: CASSSGSGVPYGYTF.

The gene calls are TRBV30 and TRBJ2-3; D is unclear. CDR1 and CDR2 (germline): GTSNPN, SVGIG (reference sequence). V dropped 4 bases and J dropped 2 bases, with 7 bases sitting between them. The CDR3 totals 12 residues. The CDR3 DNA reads TGTGCCTGGACCAGGAACACAGATACGCAGTATTTT. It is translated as CAWTRNTDTQYF.

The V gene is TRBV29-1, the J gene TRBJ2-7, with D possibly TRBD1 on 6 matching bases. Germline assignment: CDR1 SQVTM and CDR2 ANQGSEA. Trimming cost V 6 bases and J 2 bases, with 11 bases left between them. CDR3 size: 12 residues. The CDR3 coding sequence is TGCAGCGTCCCCGGGACAACCTACGAGCAGTACTTC. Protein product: CSVPGTTYEQYF.

CDR3 coding DNA: TGCGCCAGCAGCCAAGAAGGCCTTGGTAGCGGGGGTGCTTCGGCGGGTTATACGCAGTATTTT. Its protein is CASSQEGLGSGGASAGYTQYF. The chain couples TRBV4-1 to TRBJ2-3; 9 bases fit TRBD2. The ends lost 0 bases at V and 7 bases at J; junction bases unmatched: 23. The germline V gene has CDR1 MGHRA and CDR2 YSYEKL. This CDR3 spans 21 amino acids.

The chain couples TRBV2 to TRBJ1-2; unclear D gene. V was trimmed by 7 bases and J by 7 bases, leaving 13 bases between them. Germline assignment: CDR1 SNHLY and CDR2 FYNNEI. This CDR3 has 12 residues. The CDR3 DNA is TGTGCCAGCACGCGGCAGTTGGCTGGCTACACCTTC. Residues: CASTRQLAGYTF.

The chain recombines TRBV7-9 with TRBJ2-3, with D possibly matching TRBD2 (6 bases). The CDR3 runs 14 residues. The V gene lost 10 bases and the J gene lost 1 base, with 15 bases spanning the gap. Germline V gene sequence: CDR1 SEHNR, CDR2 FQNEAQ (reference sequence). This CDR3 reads CAISSSGGTDTQYF. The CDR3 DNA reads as TGTGCCATATCAAGTAGCGGAGGCACAGATACGCAGTATTTT.

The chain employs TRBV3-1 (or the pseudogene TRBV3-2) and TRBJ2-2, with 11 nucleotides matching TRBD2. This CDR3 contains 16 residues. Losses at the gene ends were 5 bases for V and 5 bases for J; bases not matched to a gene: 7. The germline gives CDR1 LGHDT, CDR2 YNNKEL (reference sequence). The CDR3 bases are TGTGCCAGCAGCTTCCGCTTAGCGGGGGGGACCGGGGAGCTGTTTTTT. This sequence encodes CASSFRLAGGTGELFF.

The CDR3 nucleotides are TGTGCCAGCAGTCTTACAGGGGGGGCCCTCTCTGGGGCCAACGTCCTGACTTTC. Protein: CASSLTGGALSGANVLTF. The chain links TRBV27 to TRBJ2-6; perhaps TRBD1 as D (8 bases). CDR1 and CDR2 (germline): MNHEY, SMNVEV (reference sequence). The CDR3 runs 18 residues. Trimming shortened V by 5 bases and J by 0 bases, and 17 bases separated the two germline ends.

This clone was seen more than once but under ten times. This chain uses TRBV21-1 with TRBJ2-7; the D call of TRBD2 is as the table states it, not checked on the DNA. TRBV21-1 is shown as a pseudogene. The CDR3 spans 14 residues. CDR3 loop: CASSKGWGLAEQYF. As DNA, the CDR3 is TGTGCCAGCAGCAAAGGTTGGGGACTCGCCGAGCAGTACTTC.